This T cell receptor (beta chain) was documented in a study of blood T cell repertoires in COVID-19. Study-wide background: Acute and convalescent COVID-19 specimens originated in the United States, Italy and Spain. T cells, B-cell-depleted T cells, or PBMCs provided the cDNA or gDNA that served as material.

This CDR3 has 15 amino acids. Germline V lookup: CDR1 SGDLS, CDR2 YYNGEE. Trimming cost V 3 bases and J 4 bases, with 16 bases left between them. Seattle-derived patients entered the study during active infection and were followed longitudinally. Original analysis: Scientists estimated how many nucleated cells there were by amplifying reference gene primers. Assay: immunoSEQ multiplex PCR; the TCRdb copy retains only in-frame clones and omits some. Clonal size and the V and J genes are those of that table, whereas D and trimming came from the DNA. The top ten clones hold 6% to 7% of a sample with over 150,000 clones, 65% to 85% of them seen once.

Source material: peripheral blood. The chain employs TRBV9 and TRBJ1-2, with D tentatively TRBD1 (6 bases). The TCR was taken from a woman in her forties with COVID-19, enrolled during active disease. CDR3 loop: CASSAKDSLSYGYTF. For the CDR3, the DNA is TGTGCCAGCAGCGCGAAGGACAGCCTATCCTATGGCTACACCTTC. Looking up the rest from reference TRBV9 and TRBJ1-2 gives the full variable domain: DSGVTQTPKHLITATGQRVTLRCSPRSGDLSVYWYQQSLDQGLQFLIQYYNGEERAKGNILERFSAQQFPDLHSELNLSSLELGDSALYFCASSAKDSLSYGYTFGSGTRLTVV.